This T cell receptor beta chain stems from a study of cytomegalovirus exposure and HLA in healthy donors. Study summary: In an earlier analysis, 95 million to 140 million unique TCR beta sequences were found from about 190 million T cells. General study findings and limits: Most of the CMV-associated TCR beta chains (in a later analysis) appeared to be HLA-restricted. Later analysis identified several of the most significant clusters that appeared linked to common viral pathogens. In a later analysis, TCR beta V- and J-gene trimming was associated with a missense DCLRE1C variant.

Points on this clone: Its target is unknown.

The V end was cut by 2 bases, the J end by 0 bases, with 9 bases between. This CDR3 has 15 amino acids. Germline V gene lookup returns CDR1 SGDLS and CDR2 YYNGEE. The PCR was carried out with 60 Vbeta primers and 13 Jbeta primers. The assay was immunoSEQ multiplex PCR, and TCRdb's table has in-frame clones only and misses some. The data contain roughly 150,000 clones, roughly 80% of them singletons. The sequence came from a man between 45 and 60 years old in good health and CMV-seropositive. The rearrangement joins TRBV9 to TRBJ2-4; tentative D call: TRBD2 (5 bases). The sequenced sample consisted of PBMCs. The CDR3 coding sequence is TGTGCCAGCAGCGTCGGGATTCTAGCCAAAAACATTCAGTACTTC. Protein sequence: CASSVGILAKNIQYF.